This T cell receptor beta chain was recovered during a study of blood T cell repertoires in COVID-19. The germline CDR1 and CDR2 sequences are LGHDT and YNNKEL (reference sequence). The CDR3 extends over 14 amino acids. The V and J ends lost 4 bases and 2 bases respectively, with 12 bases between them. The repertoire was sequenced with immunoSEQ multiplex PCR; TCRdb's copy has only in-frame clones and lacks some. The sample has around 180,000 clones, around 89% seen once; the top ten hold roughly 4.7%. Sequencing was carried out using peripheral blood. The chain employs TRBV3-1 (or the pseudogene TRBV3-2) and TRBJ2-7, with D perhaps TRBD1 (5 bases). The source of this sequence is a human donor in a cohort sampled during active COVID-19. The CDR3 nucleotides are TGTGCCAGCAGCCCTTCAGGGTTCCCCTACGAGCAGTACTTC. Translated, it gives CASSPSGFPYEQYF.